Listed below are T cell receptor beta chains from one sample, sequenced in a study of technical replicates of blood from several donors. Repertoires were generated with immunoSEQ multiplex PCR, while TCRdb's copy carries only in-frame clones and drops some. The sample lists tens of thousands of clones; approximately 86% were seen once. The source material was PBMCs. These receptors all stem from a human donor in good health. Some clones in this sample may be carry-over from other donors' samples. The CDR3 runs from the conserved cysteine through the conserved F or W. The D gene is left open where the match is weak.

D gene: NA
V gene: TRBV6-5
CDR3 protein: CASSYGQGMNTEAFF

D gene: TRBD1
V gene: TRBV6-8
CDR3 protein: CARGTDRGAKNIQYF

D gene: NA
V gene: TRBV30
CDR3 protein: CAWSVGDNEQFF

D gene: NA
V gene: TRBV11-1
CDR3 protein: CASSRGYNEQFF

D gene: NA
V gene: TRBV27
CDR3 protein: CASSFDRSGEAFF

D gene: NA
V gene: TRBV6-4
CDR3 protein: CASSDKGAHQPQHF

D gene: TRBD1
V gene: TRBV10-3
CDR3 protein: CAIGTGQGAGETQYF

D gene: NA
V gene: TRBV4-1
CDR3 protein: CASSVEGTGELFF

D gene: NA
V gene: TRBV19
CDR3 protein: CASNGGGYAGANVLTF

D gene: TRBD1
V gene: TRBV2
CDR3 protein: CASTATDRPNTEAFF

D gene: TRBD2
V gene: TRBV5-4
CDR3 protein: CASSLGGRPNTGELFF

D gene: NA
V gene: TRBV11-2
CDR3 protein: CASTLRARGHSTLHF

D gene: NA
V gene: TRBV7-2
CDR3 protein: CASSLDILYTEAFF

D gene: NA
V gene: TRBV7-9
CDR3 protein: CASSLKEGAWVKNNEQFF

D gene: NA
V gene: TRBV6-1
CDR3 protein: CASSRFSRDTQYF

D gene: NA
V gene: TRBV15
CDR3 protein: CATSRDRKETQYF

D gene: NA
V gene: TRBV5-1
CDR3 protein: CASSFSGAYNEQFF

D gene: TRBD1
V gene: TRBV5-4
CDR3 protein: CASSPTGGSNTEAFF

D gene: TRBD1
V gene: TRBV5-1
CDR3 protein: CASSSTGSDPGNTIYF

D gene: NA
V gene: TRBV7-2
CDR3 protein: CASSNQIGTDTQYF

D gene: NA
V gene: TRBV29-1
CDR3 protein: CSVAYSRTYEQYF

D gene: TRBD1
V gene: TRBV27
CDR3 protein: CASSWTGKFNEQYF

D gene: TRBD1
V gene: TRBV7-9
CDR3 protein: CASSKGTGGSGNTIYF

D gene: TRBD2
V gene: TRBV7-2
CDR3 protein: CASSLPTSGYTDTQYF

D gene: TRBD1
V gene: TRBV2
CDR3 protein: CAATGVVSEQFF